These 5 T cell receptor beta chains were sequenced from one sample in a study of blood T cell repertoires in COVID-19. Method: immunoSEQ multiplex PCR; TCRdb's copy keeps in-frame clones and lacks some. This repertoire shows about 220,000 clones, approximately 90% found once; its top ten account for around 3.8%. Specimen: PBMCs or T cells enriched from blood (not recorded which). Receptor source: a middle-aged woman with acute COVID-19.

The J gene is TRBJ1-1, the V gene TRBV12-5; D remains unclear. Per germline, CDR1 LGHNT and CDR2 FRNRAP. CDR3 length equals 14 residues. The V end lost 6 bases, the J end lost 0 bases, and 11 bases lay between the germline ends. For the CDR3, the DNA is TGTGCTAGTGGCCCCCCAGGCATGAACACTGAAGCTTTCTTT. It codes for CASGPPGMNTEAFF.

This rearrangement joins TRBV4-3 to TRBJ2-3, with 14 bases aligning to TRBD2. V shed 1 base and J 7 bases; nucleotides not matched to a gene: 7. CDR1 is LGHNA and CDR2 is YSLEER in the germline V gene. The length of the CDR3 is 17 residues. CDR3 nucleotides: TGCGCCAGCAGCCAAGCTCCCGGGACTAGCGGGGGCAATACGCAGTATTTT. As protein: CASSQAPGTSGGNTQYF.

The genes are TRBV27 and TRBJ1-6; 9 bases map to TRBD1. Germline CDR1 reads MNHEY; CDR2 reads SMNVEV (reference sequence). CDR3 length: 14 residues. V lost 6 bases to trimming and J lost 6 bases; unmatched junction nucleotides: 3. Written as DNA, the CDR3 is TGTGCCAGCAGGGGGACAGGGACTAATTCACCCCTCCACTTT. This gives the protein CASRGTGTNSPLHF.

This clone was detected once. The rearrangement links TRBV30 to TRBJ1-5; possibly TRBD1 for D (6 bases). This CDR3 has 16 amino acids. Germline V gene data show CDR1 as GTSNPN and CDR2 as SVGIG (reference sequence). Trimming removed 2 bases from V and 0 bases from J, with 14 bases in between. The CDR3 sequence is CAWSPGQLYSNQPQHF. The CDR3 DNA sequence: TGTGCCTGGAGTCCAGGACAGCTTTATAGCAATCAGCCCCAGCATTTT.

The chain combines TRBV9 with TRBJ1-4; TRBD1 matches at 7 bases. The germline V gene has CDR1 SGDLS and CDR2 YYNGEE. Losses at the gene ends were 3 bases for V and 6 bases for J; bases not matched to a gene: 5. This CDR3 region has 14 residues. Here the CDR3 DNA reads TGTGCCAGCAGCGGGGACAGTGACTATGAAAAACTGTTTTTT. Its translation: CASSGDSDYEKLFF. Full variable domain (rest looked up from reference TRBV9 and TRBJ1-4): DSGVTQTPKHLITATGQRVTLRCSPRSGDLSVYWYQQSLDQGLQFLIQYYNGEERAKGNILERFSAQQFPDLHSELNLSSLELGDSALYFCASSGDSDYEKLFFGSGTQLSVL.